The 8 T cell receptor beta chains in this list originate from one sample, sequenced in a study of somatic mutations in cytotoxic T cells in rheumatoid arthritis. Here immunoSEQ multiplex PCR was the method, and the copy in TCRdb shows in-frame clones only, minus some. The top ten hold around 5% of the sample, which has around 24,000 clones, around 76% seen once. The sample was CD8+ T cells sorted from blood. Receptors were obtained from a man aged 50 to 59 in good health.

This clone was detected only once. The J gene is TRBJ1-1, the V gene TRBV6-5; D call uncertain. The CDR3 contains 14 residues. V was clipped by 2 bases and J by 1 base, with 8 bases between them. Germline assignment: CDR1 MNHEY and CDR2 SVGAGI. The CDR3 sequence: CASSYREGNTEAFF. The DNA of the CDR3 is TGTGCCAGCAGTTACAGGGAGGGGAACACTGAAGCTTTCTTT.

A few counts support this clone. V is TRBV10-3 and J is TRBJ2-7; 10 positions match TRBD2. CDR1 and CDR2 (germline): ENHRY, SYGVKD. J lost 3 bases, V lost 0 bases, and 8 bases had no gene match. This CDR3 is built from 17 residues. The CDR3 nucleotides read TGTGCCATCAGTGAGTCGATGCCCAGCGGGAGGGACTACGAGCAGTACTTC. It codes for CAISESMPSGRDYEQYF.

The J gene is TRBJ2-2, the V gene TRBV6-6; 7 nucleotides line up with TRBD1. With 5 bases clipped from V and 0 bases from J, the junction kept 3 bases outside the gene matches. Germline values: CDR1 MNHNY, CDR2 SVGAGI (reference sequence). The CDR3 spans 15 residues. The CDR3 region is CASSPDRANTGELFF. The CDR3, as DNA: TGTGCCAGCAGTCCCGACAGGGCGAACACCGGGGAGCTGTTTTTT.

V and J are TRBV7-9 and TRBJ1-2; D not certain. The CDR3 has 13 residues. Germline V CDR1 and CDR2: SEHNR, FQNEAQ (reference sequence). Deletions cut 5 bases from V and 1 base from J, with 8 bases between. The CDR3 region has the DNA TGTGCCAGCAGCGCCGGGCATAACTATGGCTACACCTTC. The encoded protein is CASSAGHNYGYTF.

The chain carries TRBV19 and TRBJ2-2, with D unclear. The ends were cut back, 11 bases at V and 1 base at J, with 14 bases in the middle. The CDR3 is made up of 14 amino acids. Germline lookup yields CDR1 LNHDA and CDR2 SQIVND (reference sequence). This CDR3 is CAAQNRGNTGELFF. The CDR3 coding sequence is TGTGCCGCCCAAAACAGAGGGAACACCGGGGAGCTGTTTTTT.

This clone showed up just a few times. The V call is TRBV7-9, the J call TRBJ1-1; perhaps TRBD1 as D (5 bases). In germline, CDR1 is SEHNR, CDR2 FQNEAQ (reference sequence). The CDR3 is made up of 14 amino acids. V lost 5 bases and J lost 7, with 17 bases in between. CDR3 amino acids: CASSKSGRPIEAFF. CDR3 in DNA: TGTGCCAGCAGCAAATCGGGACGCCCGATTGAAGCTTTCTTT.

The chain uses TRBV29-1 and TRBJ1-1, with D possibly matching TRBD1 (6 bases). This CDR3 contains 13 residues. Deletions cut 5 bases from V and 0 bases from J, with 10 bases between. CDR1 SQVTM and CDR2 ANQGSEA come from the germline V gene. The CDR3 loop is CSVTRTVNTEAFF. The CDR3 DNA follows: TGCAGCGTTACTAGGACAGTGAACACTGAAGCTTTCTTT.

This clone was seen a handful of times. The V call is TRBV27, the J call TRBJ2-1, with D hard to call. Trimming cost V 3 bases and J 4 bases, with 7 bases left between them. Per germline, CDR1 MNHEY and CDR2 SMNVEV (reference sequence). The CDR3 covers 13 residues. CDR3 sequence: CASSLGQYNEQFF. CDR3 bases: TGTGCCAGCAGTTTGGGCCAGTACAATGAGCAGTTCTTC.